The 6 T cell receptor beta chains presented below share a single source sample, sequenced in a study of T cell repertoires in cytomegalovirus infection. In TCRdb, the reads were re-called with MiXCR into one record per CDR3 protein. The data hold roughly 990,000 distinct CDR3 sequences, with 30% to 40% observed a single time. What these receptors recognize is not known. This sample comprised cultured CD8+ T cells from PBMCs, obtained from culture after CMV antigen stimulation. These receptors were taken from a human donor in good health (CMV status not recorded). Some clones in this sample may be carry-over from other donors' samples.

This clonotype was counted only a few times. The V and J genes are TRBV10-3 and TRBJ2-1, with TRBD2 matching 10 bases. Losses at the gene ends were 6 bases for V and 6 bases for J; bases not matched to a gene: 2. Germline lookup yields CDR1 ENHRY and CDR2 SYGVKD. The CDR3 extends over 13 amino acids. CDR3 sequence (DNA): TGTGCCATCAGCGAGCGGGGGGGCAATGAGCAGTTCTTC. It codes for CAISERGGNEQFF.

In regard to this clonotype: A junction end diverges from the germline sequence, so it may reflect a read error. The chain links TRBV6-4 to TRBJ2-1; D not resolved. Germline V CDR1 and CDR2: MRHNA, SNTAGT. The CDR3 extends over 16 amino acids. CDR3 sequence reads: CASSDSKSTFYNERFF. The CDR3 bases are TGTGCCAGCAGTGACTCGAAGAGCACCTTTTACAATGAGCGGTTCTTC.

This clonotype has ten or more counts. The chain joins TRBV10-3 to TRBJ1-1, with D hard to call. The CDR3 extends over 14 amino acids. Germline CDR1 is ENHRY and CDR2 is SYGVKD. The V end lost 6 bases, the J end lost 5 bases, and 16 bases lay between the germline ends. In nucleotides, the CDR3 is TGTGCCATCAGGGAGACTGAGGGAGGAACTGAAGCTTTCTTT. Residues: CAIRETEGGTEAFF.

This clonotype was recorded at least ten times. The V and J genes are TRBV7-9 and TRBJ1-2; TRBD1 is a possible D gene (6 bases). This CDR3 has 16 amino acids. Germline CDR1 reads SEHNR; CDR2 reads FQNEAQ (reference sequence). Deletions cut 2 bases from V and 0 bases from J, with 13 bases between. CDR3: CASSLTATGANYGYTF. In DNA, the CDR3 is TGTGCCAGCAGCTTAACGGCGACAGGAGCTAACTATGGCTACACCTTC. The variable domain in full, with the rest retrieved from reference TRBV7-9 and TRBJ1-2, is DTGVSQNPRHKITKRGQNVTFRCDPISEHNRLYWYRQTLGQGPEFLTYFQNEAQLEKSRLLSDRFSAERPKGSFSTLEIQRTEQGDSAMYLCASSLTATGANYGYTFGSGTRLTVV.

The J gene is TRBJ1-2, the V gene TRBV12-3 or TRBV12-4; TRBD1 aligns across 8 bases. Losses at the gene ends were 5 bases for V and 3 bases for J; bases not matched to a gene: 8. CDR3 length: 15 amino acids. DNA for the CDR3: TGTGCCAGCAGTCAAGACAGGGGCGGTCACTATGGCTACACCTTC. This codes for CASSQDRGGHYGYTF.

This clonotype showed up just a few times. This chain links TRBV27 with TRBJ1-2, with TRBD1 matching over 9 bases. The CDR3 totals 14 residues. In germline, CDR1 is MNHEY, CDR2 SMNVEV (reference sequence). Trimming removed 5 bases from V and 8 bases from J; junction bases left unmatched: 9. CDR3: CASSVSGTGIGYTF. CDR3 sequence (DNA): TGTGCCAGCAGTGTGTCCGGGACAGGGATCGGCTACACCTTC.